The entry below describes one TCR beta chain. Its antigen remains unknown. Trimming took 4 bases from V and 2 from J, leaving 16 bases between them. The CDR3 is 15 residues long. CDR1 and CDR2 from the germline V gene are SGHKS and YYEKEE (reference sequence). These data originate in a study of T cell responses to AZD1222 COVID-19 vaccine. Study outcomes and limitations: Just five to seven people given AZD1222 tested seropositive at baseline. Nearly half of unique spike-specific TCRs reportedly avoided B.1.351 and B.1.1.7 mutated regions. Donors were largely white British and mainly female; clonal diversity was possibly underestimated.

TCRdb's copy holds only in-frame clones and misses some; the assay was immunoSEQ multiplex PCR. The repertoire includes around 160,000 clones, 85% to 95% of them detected once, and 2.5% to 3% sits in the top ten. The source material was peripheral blood, sampled on day 0 of MenACWY control vaccination. This clonotype was obtained from an adult in good health. V gene TRBV5-5 combines with J gene TRBJ2-7; no reliable D call. CDR3 sequence: CASSQRWLATYEQYF. The CDR3 coding sequence is TGTGCCAGCAGCCAACGATGGCTGGCCACCTACGAGCAGTACTTC.